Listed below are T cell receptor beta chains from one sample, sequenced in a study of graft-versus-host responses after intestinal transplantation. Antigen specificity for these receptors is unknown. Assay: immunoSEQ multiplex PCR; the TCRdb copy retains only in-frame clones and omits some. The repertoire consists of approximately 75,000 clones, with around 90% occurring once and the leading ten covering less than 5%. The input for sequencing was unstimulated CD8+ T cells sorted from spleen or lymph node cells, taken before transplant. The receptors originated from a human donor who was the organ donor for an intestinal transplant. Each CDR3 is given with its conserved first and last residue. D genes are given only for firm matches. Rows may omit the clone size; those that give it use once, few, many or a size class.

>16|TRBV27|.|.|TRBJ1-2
TGTGCCAGCAGTTTAGCCCCTGACAGGCTCCCAGGGGGCTACACCTTC
CASSLAPDRLPGGYTF
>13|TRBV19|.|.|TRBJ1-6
TGTGCCAGTAGTATAGTGGAGTCTTCACCCCTCCACTTT
CASSIVESSPLHF
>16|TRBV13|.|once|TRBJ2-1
TGTGCCAGCAGCTTAGGCCAATTGTACAACTACAATGAGCAGTTCTTC
CASSLGQLYNYNEQFF
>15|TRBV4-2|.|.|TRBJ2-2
TGTGCCAGCAGCCTCCCCCCCGGGTCGGCCGGGGAGCTGTTTTTT
CASSLPPGSAGELFF
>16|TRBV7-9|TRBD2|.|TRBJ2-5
TGTGCCAGCAGCCACACTAGCGGGGGGCTCCAAGAGACCCAGTACTTC
CASSHTSGGLQETQYF
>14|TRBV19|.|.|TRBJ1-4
TGTGCCAGTAGTATAGATCTGGAGGGGGAAAAACTGTTTTTT
CASSIDLEGEKLFF
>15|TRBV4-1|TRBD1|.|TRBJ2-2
TGCGCCAGCAGCCACCACAGGGGGCCCACCGGGGAGCTGTTTTTT
CASSHHRGPTGELFF
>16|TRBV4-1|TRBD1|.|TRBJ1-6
TGCGCCAGCAGCCAGGGTGGACAGGGGATCGGGACACCCCTCCACTTT
CASSQGGQGIGTPLHF
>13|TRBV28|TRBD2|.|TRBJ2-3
TGTGCCTCGTCGGGGGGACCAACAGATACGCAGTATTTT
CASSGGPTDTQYF
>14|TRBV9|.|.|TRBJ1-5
TGTGCCAGCAGCGACAGTTCCCTCAATCAGCCCCAGCATTTT
CASSDSSLNQPQHF
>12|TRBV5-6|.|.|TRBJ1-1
TGTGCCAGCAGCTTGTCCCCCGCTGAAGCTTTCTTT
CASSLSPAEAFF
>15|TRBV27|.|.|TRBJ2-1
TGTGCCAGCAGTGATACAGGGAGCTCCTACAATGAGCAGTTCTTC
CASSDTGSSYNEQFF
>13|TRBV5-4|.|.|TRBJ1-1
TGTGCCAGCAGCTTGAGGGCAGGGACAGAAGCTTTCTTT
CASSLRAGTEAFF
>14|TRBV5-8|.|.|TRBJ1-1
TGTGCCAGCAGCCGCGTAGGAGGGAACACTGAAGCTTTCTTT
CASSRVGGNTEAFF
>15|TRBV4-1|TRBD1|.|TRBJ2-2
TGCGCCAGCAGCCATACAGGGGGCGACACCGGGGAGCTGTTTTTT
CASSHTGGDTGELFF
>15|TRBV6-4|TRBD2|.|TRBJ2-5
TGTGCCAGCAGTGTACTAGCGGGCTCCAAAGAGACCCAGTACTTC
CASSVLAGSKETQYF
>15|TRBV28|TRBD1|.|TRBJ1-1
TGTGCCAGCAGTGCGCCGGGACAGGGGAACACTGAAGCTTTCTTT
CASSAPGQGNTEAFF